This T cell receptor beta chain was found in a study of cytomegalovirus exposure and HLA in healthy donors. Study-level background: Early release data held about 85 million unique TCRs from HLA-typed donors.

This CDR3 contains 16 residues. The germline CDR1 and CDR2 sequences are SEHNR and FQNEAQ (reference sequence). Germline trimming cut 3 bases from V and 6 bases from J; bases unmatched to any gene: 9. The donors were healthy bone marrow donors. Both 60 Vbeta primers and 13 Jbeta primers went into the PCR. This table comes from immunoSEQ multiplex PCR, and its TCRdb copy is limited to in-frame clones, with some not included. In the table there are 150,000 to 200,000 clones, around four fifths of which are singletons. Sample: PBMCs. The V and J genes are TRBV7-9 and TRBJ2-7; 12 bases align to TRBD2. This clonotype originated in a woman aged 35 to 49 in good health and CMV-seronegative. The CDR3 is CASSLALAGGPSEQYV. CDR3 DNA: TGTGCCAGCAGCTTGGCTCTAGCGGGAGGGCCCAGCGAGCAGTACGTC.